Detailed here is one T cell receptor beta chain. There is no known antigen for this receptor. The record has no base qualities; no much larger clone is one base away. Based on the germline V gene, the CDR1 and CDR2 sequences are MDHEN and SYDVKM. There are 20 amino acids in the CDR3, from cysteine to phenylalanine inclusive. The kept DNA is CDR3 alone, 60 bases in frame from the first base. V is pruned by 3 bases and J by 3 bases, leaving 22 bases of the junction without a gene match. This record comes from a study of sequential checkpoint blockade in melanoma (dated by TCRdb to between 2018 and 2021). In the study overall: Using 1:1 randomization, the trial assigned patients either to first-line nivolumab followed by ipilimumab (arm A) or to ipilimumab followed by nivolumab (arm B). Maintenance nivolumab was given following each of the two trial sequences.

The immunoSEQ Assay was used to immunosequence TCRbeta CDR3 regions from genomic DNA. Before high-throughput sequencing, genomic DNA was amplified using bias-controlled multiplex PCR. Turning to the authors' computational methods: To quantify the absolute abundance of each unique TCRbeta CDR3 region, the sequences were collapsed and filtered. Clonality, defined as 1 minus Pielou's evenness, was calculated using only productive rearrangements. A previously published method was used to identify clones with significantly greater frequencies in on-treatment samples than in baseline samples. TCRdb obtained this table from immuneACCESS and retained in-frame rearrangements with V and J assigned. These tables miss some clones; where compared with another copy, unresolved V genes account for less than half of the shortfall, and the remainder is unexplained. V and J calls plus clone size are reproduced from that table; the DNA served to infer D and trimming. For this sample the table gives around 11,000 clones, of which 76% were detected only once. The top ten clonotypes cover around 50% of the sample.

What the work shows at the level of the full study, not this receptor alone: Larger, independent patient cohorts are needed to validate the response-prediction model that combines TCR metrics and mutation burden.

Per the publication, the treatment or condition label means: randomized to nivolumab then ipilimumab (arm A) or the reverse (arm B). None of the patients in the trial had previously been given DNA-damaging chemotherapy. Thawed PBMCs were sorted on a FACS Aria II flow cytometer to isolate live CD3+CD8+ cells negative for CD19 and CD56. The samples were obtained from melanoma patients enrolled in CheckMate 064, an open-label, randomized phase II trial testing sequential checkpoint blockade. Peripheral blood mononuclear cells were collected by leukapheresis, purified with Ficoll-Paque, and frozen in human serum with roughly 9.9% DMSO. Purity of sorted blood CD3+CD8+ cells was verified at >95% immediately after sorting, followed by DNA extraction.

This sequence was found in a human donor with melanoma. The V gene is TRBV28 and the J gene is TRBJ1-1, with 7 central nucleotides matching TRBD1. The material sequenced was CD8+ T cells sorted from blood (inferred from file names), taken from a patient given nivolumab and ipilimumab in sequence. The CDR3 protein: CASSLPALLKGKGADTEAFF. The DNA sequence is TGTGCCAGCAGTTTGCCGGCCTTGCTCAAAGGTAAGGGGGCGGACACTGAAGCTTTCTTT.